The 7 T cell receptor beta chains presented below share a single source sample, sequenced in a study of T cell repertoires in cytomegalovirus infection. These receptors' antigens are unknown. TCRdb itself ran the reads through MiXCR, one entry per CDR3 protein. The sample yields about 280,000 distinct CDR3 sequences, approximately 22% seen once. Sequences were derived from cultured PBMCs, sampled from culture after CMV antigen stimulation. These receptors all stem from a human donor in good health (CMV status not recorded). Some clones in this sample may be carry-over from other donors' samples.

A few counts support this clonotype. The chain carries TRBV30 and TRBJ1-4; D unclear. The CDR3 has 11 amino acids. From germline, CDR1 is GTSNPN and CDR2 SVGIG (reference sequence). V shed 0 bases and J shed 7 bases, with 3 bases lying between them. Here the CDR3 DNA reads TGTGCCTGGAGTGTATCTGAAAAACTGTTTTTT. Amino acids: CAWSVSEKLFF.

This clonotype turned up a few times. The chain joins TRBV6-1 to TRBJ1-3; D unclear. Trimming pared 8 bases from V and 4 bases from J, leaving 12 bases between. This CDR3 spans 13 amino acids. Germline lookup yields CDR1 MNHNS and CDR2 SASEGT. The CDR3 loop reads CASSSSFGNTIYF. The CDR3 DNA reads TGTGCCAGCTCAAGCTCATTCGGAAACACCATATATTTT.

CDR3 protein: CSIPRGGTDTQYF. CDR3 nucleotides: TGCAGCATACCGCGGGGTGGCACAGATACGCAGTATTTT. The chain joins TRBV20-1 to TRBJ2-3, with D perhaps matching TRBD2 (6 bases). The CDR3 is made up of 13 amino acids. From germline, CDR1 is DFQATT and CDR2 SNEGSKA (reference sequence).

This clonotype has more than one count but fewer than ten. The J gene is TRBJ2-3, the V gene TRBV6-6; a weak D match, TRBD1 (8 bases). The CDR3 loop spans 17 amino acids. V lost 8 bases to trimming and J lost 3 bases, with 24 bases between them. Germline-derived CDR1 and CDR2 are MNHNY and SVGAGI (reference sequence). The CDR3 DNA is TGTGCCAGCGGAGCCCCTTACACAGGGGGGGGAACAGATACGCAGTATTTT. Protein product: CASGAPYTGGGTDTQYF.

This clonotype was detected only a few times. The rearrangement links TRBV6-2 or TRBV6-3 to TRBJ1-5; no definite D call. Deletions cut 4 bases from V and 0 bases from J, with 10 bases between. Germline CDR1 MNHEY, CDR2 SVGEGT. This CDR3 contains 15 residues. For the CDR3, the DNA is TGTGCCAGCAGTTCCGGACCCAGTAGCAATCAGCCCCAGCATTTT. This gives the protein CASSSGPSSNQPQHF.

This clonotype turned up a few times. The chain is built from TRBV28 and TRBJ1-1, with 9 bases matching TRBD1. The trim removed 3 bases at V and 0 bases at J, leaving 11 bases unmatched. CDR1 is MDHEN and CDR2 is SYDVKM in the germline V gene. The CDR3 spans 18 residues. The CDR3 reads CASSLGAQGADLNTEAFF. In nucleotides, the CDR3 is TGTGCCAGCAGTTTGGGTGCACAGGGGGCTGATTTGAACACTGAAGCTTTCTTT.

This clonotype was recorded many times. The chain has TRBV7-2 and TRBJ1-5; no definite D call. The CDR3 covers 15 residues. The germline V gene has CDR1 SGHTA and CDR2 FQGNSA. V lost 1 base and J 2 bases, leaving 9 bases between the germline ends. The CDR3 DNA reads TGTGCCAGCAGCTTAGAGGCGGGTCGCAATCAGCCCCAGCATTTT. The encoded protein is CASSLEAGRNQPQHF.